This T cell receptor (beta chain) was recorded in a study of post-analysis software for immune sequencing data. Study-level background: Disease courses included relapsing-remitting, secondary progressive and progressive-relapsing multiple sclerosis. The study's findings and limits: Versus controls, multiple sclerosis patients showed significantly lower diversity (normalized Chao1). F measure showed strong co-clustering of same-batch samples.

A remark on this clonotype: Its antigen is as yet unknown. One end of the junction fails to match germline, which may point to a read error.

Unique molecular identifiers were carried by the TCR beta cDNA libraries. The yield from about 1 to 10 million T cells was around 500,000 cDNA molecules in total. TCRdb used MiXCR to reprocess the PCR reads, holding one entry per CDR3 protein. The table records approximately 350,000 distinct CDR3 sequences, 30% to 45% of them present only once. The receptor's source is a girl aged 10 to 17 with multiple sclerosis. The sequenced sample was blood.

The CDR3 is CASSDWFRAAEEPQYF. The CDR3 region has the DNA TGTGCCAGCAGTGATTGGTTTCGGGCAGCCGAAGAGCCCCAGTACTTC. This sequence joins TRBV6-1 and TRBJ2-5; D is uncertain. The CDR3 length is 16 residues. Germline V gene data show CDR1 as MNHNS and CDR2 as SASEGT.